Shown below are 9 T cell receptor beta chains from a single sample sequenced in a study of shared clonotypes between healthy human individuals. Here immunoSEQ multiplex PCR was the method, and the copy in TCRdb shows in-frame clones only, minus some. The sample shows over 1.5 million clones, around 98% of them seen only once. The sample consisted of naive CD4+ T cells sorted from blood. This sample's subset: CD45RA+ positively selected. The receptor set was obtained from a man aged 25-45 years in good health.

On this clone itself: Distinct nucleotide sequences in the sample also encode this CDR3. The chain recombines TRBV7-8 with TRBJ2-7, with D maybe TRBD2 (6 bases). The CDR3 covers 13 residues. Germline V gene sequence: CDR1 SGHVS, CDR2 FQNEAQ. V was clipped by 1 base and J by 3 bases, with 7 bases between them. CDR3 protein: CASSLGGNYEQYF. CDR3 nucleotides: TGTGCCAGCAGCTTAGGCGGGAACTACGAGCAGTACTTC. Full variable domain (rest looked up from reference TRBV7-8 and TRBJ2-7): GAGVSQSPRYKVAKRGQDVALRCDPISGHVSLFWYQQALGQGPEFLTYFQNEAQLDKSGLPSDRFFAERPEGSVSTLKIQRTQQEDSAVYLCASSLGGNYEQYFGPGTRLTVT.

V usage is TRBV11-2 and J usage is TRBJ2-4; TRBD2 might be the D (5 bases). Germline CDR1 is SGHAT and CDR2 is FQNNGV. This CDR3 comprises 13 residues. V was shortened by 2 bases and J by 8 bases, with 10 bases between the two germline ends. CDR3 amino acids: CASSLPPGDIQYF. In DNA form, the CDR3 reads TGTGCCAGCAGCTTACCCCCCGGGGACATTCAGTACTTC.

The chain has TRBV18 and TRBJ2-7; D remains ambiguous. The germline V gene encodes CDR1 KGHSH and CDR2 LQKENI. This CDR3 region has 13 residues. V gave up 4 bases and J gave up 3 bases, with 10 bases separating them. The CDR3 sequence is CASSQEEIYEQYF. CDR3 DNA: TGTGCCAGCTCACAAGAGGAAATCTACGAGCAGTACTTC.

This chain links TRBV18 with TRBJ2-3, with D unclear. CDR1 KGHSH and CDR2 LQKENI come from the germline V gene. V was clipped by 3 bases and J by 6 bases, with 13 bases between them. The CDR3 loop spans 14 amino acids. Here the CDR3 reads CASSPLVVGDTQYF. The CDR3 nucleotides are TGTGCCAGCTCACCCCTTGTGGTTGGTGATACGCAGTATTTT. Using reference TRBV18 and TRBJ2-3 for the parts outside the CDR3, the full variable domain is NAGVMQNPRHLVRRRGQEARLRCSPMKGHSHVYWYRQLPEEGLKFMVYLQKENIIDESGMPKERFSAEFPKEGPSILRIQQVVRGDSAAYFCASSPLVVGDTQYFGPGTRLTVL.

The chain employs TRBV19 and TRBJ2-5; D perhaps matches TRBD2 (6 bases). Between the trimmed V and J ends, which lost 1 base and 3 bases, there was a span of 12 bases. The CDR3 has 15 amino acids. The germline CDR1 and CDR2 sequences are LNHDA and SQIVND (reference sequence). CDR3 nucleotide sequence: TGTGCCAGTAGTATAGGCGGAGGGTCGGAAGAGACCCAGTACTTC. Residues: CASSIGGGSEETQYF. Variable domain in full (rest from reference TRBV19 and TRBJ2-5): DGGITQSPKYLFRKEGQNVTLSCEQNLNHDAMYWYRQDPGQGLRLIYYSQIVNDFQKGDIAEGYSVSREKKESFPLTVTSAQKNPTAFYLCASSIGGGSEETQYFGPGTRLLVL.

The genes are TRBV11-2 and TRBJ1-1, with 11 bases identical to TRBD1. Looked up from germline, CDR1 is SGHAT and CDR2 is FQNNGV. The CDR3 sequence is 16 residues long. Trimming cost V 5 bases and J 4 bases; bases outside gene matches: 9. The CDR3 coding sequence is TGTGCCAGCAGCACACTGGGACAGGGGGGAATCACTGAAGCTTTCTTT. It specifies CASSTLGQGGITEAFF.

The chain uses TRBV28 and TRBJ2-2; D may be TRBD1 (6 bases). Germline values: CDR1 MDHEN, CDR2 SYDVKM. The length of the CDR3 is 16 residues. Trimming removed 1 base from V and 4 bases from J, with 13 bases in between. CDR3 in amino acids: CASSLYPAGATGELFF. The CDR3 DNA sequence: TGTGCCAGCAGTTTATACCCCGCAGGGGCCACCGGGGAGCTGTTTTTT.

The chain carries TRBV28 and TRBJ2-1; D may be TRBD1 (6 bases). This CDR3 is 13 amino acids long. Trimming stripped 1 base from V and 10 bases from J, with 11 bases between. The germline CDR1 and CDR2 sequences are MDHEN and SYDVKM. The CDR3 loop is CASSLLGTIEQFF. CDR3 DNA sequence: TGTGCCAGCAGTTTATTGGGGACAATAGAGCAGTTCTTC.

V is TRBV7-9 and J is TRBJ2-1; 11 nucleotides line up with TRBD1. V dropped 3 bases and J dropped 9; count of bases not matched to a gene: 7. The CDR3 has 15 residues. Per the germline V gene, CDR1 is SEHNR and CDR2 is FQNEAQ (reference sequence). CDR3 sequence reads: CASSFRDRGNTEQFF. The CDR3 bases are TGTGCCAGCAGCTTCCGGGACAGGGGGAACACTGAGCAGTTCTTC.